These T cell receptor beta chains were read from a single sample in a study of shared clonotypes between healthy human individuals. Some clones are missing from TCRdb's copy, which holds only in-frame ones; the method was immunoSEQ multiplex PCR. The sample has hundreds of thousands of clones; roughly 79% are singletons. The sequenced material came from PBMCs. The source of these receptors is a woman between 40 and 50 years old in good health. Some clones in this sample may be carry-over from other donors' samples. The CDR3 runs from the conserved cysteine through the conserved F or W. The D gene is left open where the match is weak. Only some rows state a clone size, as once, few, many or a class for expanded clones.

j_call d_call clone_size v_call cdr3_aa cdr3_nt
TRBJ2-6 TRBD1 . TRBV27 CASSRTGGNSGANVLTF TGTGCCAGCAGCCGGACAGGGGGAAACTCTGGGGCCAACGTCCTGACTTTC
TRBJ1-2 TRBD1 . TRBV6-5 CASSLTGAYGYTF TGTGCCAGCAGTCTTACAGGGGCCTATGGCTACACCTTC
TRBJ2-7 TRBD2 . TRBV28 CASSLLAGSSYEQYF TGTGCCAGCAGTCTCTTAGCGGGTTCCTCCTACGAGCAGTACTTC
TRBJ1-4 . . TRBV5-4 CASSLGGGQGEKLFF TGTGCCAGCAGCTTGGGAGGCGGCCAGGGTGAAAAACTGTTTTTT
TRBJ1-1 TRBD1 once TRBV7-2 CASSLARQGRAFF TGTGCCAGCAGCTTAGCGAGACAGGGTAGAGCTTTCTTT
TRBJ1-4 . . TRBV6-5 CASSRTASNEKLFF TGTGCCAGCAGTCGGACAGCGAGCAATGAAAAACTGTTTTTT
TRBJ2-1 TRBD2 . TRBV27 CASSPAGVAYNEQFF TGTGCCAGCAGTCCAGCGGGAGTCGCCTACAATGAGCAGTTCTTC
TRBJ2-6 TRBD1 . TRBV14 CASSQDMWTGFAGANVLTF TGTGCCAGCAGCCAAGATATGTGGACAGGGTTCGCCGGGGCCAACGTCCTGACTTTC
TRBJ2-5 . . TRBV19 CASTPRPSLGETQYF TGTGCCAGTACCCCACGACCCAGCCTCGGGGAGACCCAGTACTTC
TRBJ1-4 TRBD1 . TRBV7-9 CASSPTTTGMVGKLFF TGTGCCAGCAGCCCCACCACGACAGGGATGGTTGGAAAACTGTTTTTT
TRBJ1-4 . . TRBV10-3 CASGLGEKLFF TGTGCCAGTGGGTTAGGGGAAAAACTGTTTTTT
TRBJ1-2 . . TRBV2 CASKSSFNGYTF TGTGCCAGCAAGTCCAGTTTCAATGGCTACACCTTC
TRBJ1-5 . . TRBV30 CAWSWGLPSETQPQHF TGTGCCTGGAGTTGGGGACTCCCTTCGGAAACTCAGCCCCAGCATTTT
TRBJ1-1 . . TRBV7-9 CASSPHPRGQGIGTEAFF TGTGCCAGCAGCCCTCACCCGCGAGGGCAGGGAATTGGGACTGAAGCTTTCTTT
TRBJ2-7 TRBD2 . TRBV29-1 CSVEDPAGIYEQYF TGCAGCGTTGAAGACCCAGCGGGGATCTACGAGCAGTACTTC
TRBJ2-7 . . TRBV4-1 CASSQGGGRPGEQYF TGCGCCAGCAGCCAAGGGGGTGGTCGCCCGGGGGAGCAGTACTTC
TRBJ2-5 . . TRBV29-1 CSAVSQGGETQYF TGCAGCGCCGTCTCACAGGGCGGCGAGACCCAGTACTTC
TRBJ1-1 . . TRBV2 CASSEGWGSNTEAFF TGTGCCAGCAGTGAGGGGTGGGGGTCGAACACTGAAGCTTTCTTT
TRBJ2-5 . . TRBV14 CASSRGMGETQYF TGTGCCAGCAGCCGAGGTATGGGTGAGACCCAGTACTTC
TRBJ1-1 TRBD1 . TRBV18 CASSAGTVNTEAFF TGTGCCAGCTCAGCCGGGACAGTGAACACTGAAGCTTTCTTT
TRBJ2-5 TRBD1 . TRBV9 CASSPGQVQETQYF TGTGCCAGCAGCCCAGGACAGGTCCAAGAGACCCAGTACTTC
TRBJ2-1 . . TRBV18 CASSPYGQGEQFF TGTGCCAGCTCACCCTATGGCCAAGGGGAGCAGTTCTTC
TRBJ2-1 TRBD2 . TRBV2 CASSGGLAGQFF TGTGCCAGCAGTGGCGGACTAGCGGGGCAGTTCTTC
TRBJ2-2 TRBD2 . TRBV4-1 CASSQVSSGRASTGELFF TGCGCCAGCAGCCAAGTATCTAGCGGGAGGGCGAGCACCGGGGAGCTGTTTTTT
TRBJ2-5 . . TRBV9 CASSGRDDPGETQYF TGTGCCAGCAGCGGACGGGACGACCCCGGAGAGACCCAGTACTTC
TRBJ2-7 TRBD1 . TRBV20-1 CSATGGYEQYF TGCAGTGCAACAGGGGGCTACGAGCAGTACTTC
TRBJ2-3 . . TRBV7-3 CASSQGLTDTQYF TGTGCCAGCAGCCAAGGACTAACAGATACGCAGTATTTT
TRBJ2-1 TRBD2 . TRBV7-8 CASSLGASGNEQFF TGTGCCAGCAGCTTAGGGGCTAGCGGGAATGAGCAGTTCTTC
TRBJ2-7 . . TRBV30 CAWSRRGIYEQYF TGTGCCTGGAGCCGGAGAGGGATCTACGAGCAGTACTTC
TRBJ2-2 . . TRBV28 CASTPVPVSLGELFF TGTGCCAGCACTCCGGTTCCCGTGTCCCTCGGGGAGCTGTTTTTT
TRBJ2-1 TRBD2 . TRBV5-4 CASSPRTSVNYNEQFF TGTGCCAGCAGCCCCCGGACTAGCGTTAACTACAATGAGCAGTTCTTC
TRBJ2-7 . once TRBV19 CASSPTVGLSYEQYF TGTGCCAGTAGTCCCACGGTCGGACTGTCCTACGAGCAGTACTTC
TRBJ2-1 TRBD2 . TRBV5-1 CASSLTSGSSNEQFF TGCGCCAGCAGCTTGACTAGCGGGAGTTCAAATGAGCAGTTCTTC
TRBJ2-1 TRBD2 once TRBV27 CASSLPSGSSSMRNEQFF TGTGCCAGCAGTCTACCTAGCGGGAGTAGTAGTATGCGCAATGAGCAGTTCTTC
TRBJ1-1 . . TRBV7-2 CASSHTPGNFRSTEAFF TGTGCCAGCAGCCACACTCCCGGGAACTTTCGTTCCACTGAAGCTTTCTTT
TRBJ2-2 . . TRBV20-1 CSARQLGELFF TGCAGTGCTAGACAACTCGGGGAGCTGTTTTTT
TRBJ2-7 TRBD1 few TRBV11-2 CASSKDRSSYEQYF TGTGCCAGCAGCAAGGACAGGAGCTCCTACGAGCAGTACTTC
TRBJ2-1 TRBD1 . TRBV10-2 CASSPGTGEGNEQFF TGCGCCAGCAGTCCCGGGACAGGGGAGGGCAATGAGCAGTTCTTC
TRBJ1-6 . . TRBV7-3 CASSFNAVSPLHF TGTGCCAGCAGCTTTAACGCGGTATCACCCCTCCACTTT
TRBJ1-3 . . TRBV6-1 CASSEFAGTGNTIYF TGTGCCAGCAGTGAATTTGCAGGAACTGGAAACACCATATATTTT
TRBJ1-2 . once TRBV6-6 CASSYRGQRQGYTF TGTGCCAGCAGTTACCGTGGGCAACGACAGGGCTACACCTTC
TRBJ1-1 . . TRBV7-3 CASSLKRPDAEAFF TGTGCCAGCAGCTTAAAGCGGCCAGACGCTGAAGCTTTCTTT
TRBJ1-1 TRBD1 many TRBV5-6 CASSAGTALTEAFF TGTGCCAGCAGTGCCGGGACAGCTCTCACTGAAGCTTTCTTT
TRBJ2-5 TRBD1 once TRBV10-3 CAISASTGQETQYF TGTGCCATCAGTGCATCGACAGGGCAAGAGACCCAGTACTTC
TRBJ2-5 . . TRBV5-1 CASSSTPSYQETQYF TGCGCCAGCAGCTCCACACCCTCGTACCAAGAGACCCAGTACTTC
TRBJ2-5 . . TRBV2 CASSVLDSSGETQYF TGTGCCAGCAGTGTTTTAGACTCGTCGGGAGAGACCCAGTACTTC